This T cell receptor (beta chain) was captured in a study of T cell clusters in autoimmune cytopenias. Study observations and caveats: Exclusive TRB clusters were 2.5 to 3-fold more numerous in healthy donors than in active autoimmune hepatitis.

TRB was amplified by touch-down multiplex PCR, primer pools A and B combined. TCRdb reprocessed the multiplex PCR reads, with one entry per CDR3 protein and no DNA. The sample table includes more than 7,000 distinct CDR3 sequences. TRB was amplified from about 270 ng of peripheral blood genomic DNA per sample. This clonotype is labeled medium-sized (0.01 to 0.1%) based on frequency. As yet, its antigen is unknown. The data were also submitted as part of a second study, on T cell repertoires in aging, cancer and after chemotherapy. That investigation notes: Healthy donor repertoires were recorded over several months to years and showed clear clonal overlap. About 8.8 million TCR reads made up the full dataset. Median generation probability rose over the chemotherapy interval in each cancer cohort, suggesting rebound thymic output.

The sequenced sample was peripheral blood. The TCR sequence derives from a human donor in good health.

The CDR3: CASSIPRRGGNEQFF. This chain uses TRBV19 with TRBJ2-1; TCRdb designates TRBD1, a call that cannot be tested without DNA. Per germline, CDR1 LNHDA and CDR2 SQIVND (reference sequence). The CDR3 has 15 residues. Full variable domain (remainder filled in from reference TRBV19 and TRBJ2-1): DGGITQSPKYLFRKEGQNVTLSCEQNLNHDAMYWYRQDPGQGLRLIYYSQIVNDFQKGDIAEGYSVSREKKESFPLTVTSAQKNPTAFYLCASSIPRRGGNEQFFGPGTRLTVL.